This TCR beta chain comes out of a study of Ad26.COV2.S vaccination and SARS-CoV-2 variants (dated by TCRdb to the early 2020s). In the study overall: Vaccine-arm donors came from COV1001, a multicentre, randomized, double-blind, placebo-controlled phase I-IIa trial of Ad26.COV2.S in healthy adults. Dosing of Ad26.COV2.S was intramuscular, at either 5x10^10 or 1x10^11 viral particles, delivered as one shot or as two shots spaced 56 days apart. TCRbeta repertoire sequencing was used to assess the specificity and breadth of SARS-CoV-2-reactive T cell receptors after Ad26.COV2.S vaccination. The TCR-sequenced set comprised approximately 30 samples: approximately 19 Ad26.COV2.S vaccine recipients, 5 placebo recipients and 8 SARS-CoV-2 convalescent individuals. Participants in the trial were split at random into five groups of five each, receiving low-dose or high-dose Ad26.COV2.S once or twice, or else placebo on both occasions. Blinding of investigators to trial group allocation was maintained during experiments and outcome assessment.

As to this clone: Its antigen is not yet known. No much larger clone exists at a distance of one base, and base qualities are not known.

In light of the paper, this sample's treatment or condition label describes: about 20 received Ad26.COV2.S at low or high dose, single or two shots; 5 received placebo; per-sample allocation not given. Repertoires of vaccine and placebo recipients were sequenced from samples taken on day 63 after the first injection. Cohort 1b enrolled some 25 adults aged 18-55 years at a single site in Boston, USA, between 29 July and 7 August 2020. Ad26.COV2.S was a replication-incompetent adenovirus type 26 vector that expressed a prefusion-stabilized SARS-CoV-2 spike protein derived from the original Wuhan strain. From the cysteine up to the phenylalanine, the CDR3 has a length of 12 residues. Here the CDR3 DNA is all that survives: 36 bases in frame from base 1. The germline V gene gives CDR1 as MNHEY and CDR2 as SVGAGI. Trimmed from V: 6 bases; trimmed from J: 6 bases; junction bases lacking a gene match: 5.

TCRbeta CDR3 regions were sequenced with the immunoSEQ Assay. After extraction, genomic DNA underwent amplification by bias-controlled multiplex PCR, followed by high-throughput sequencing. In the paper's pipeline: To quantify the absolute abundance of every unique TCRbeta CDR3 region, sequences were collapsed and filtered. Usable DNA was measured by amplifying reference genes present in all nucleated cells, and TCRbeta template counts were normalized to that usable DNA to estimate T cell fraction. Repertoire TCRs were annotated as SARS-CoV-2-specific by exact matching of V gene, CDR3 amino acid sequence and J gene to a known reactive TCR set. The reference SARS-CoV-2 TCR set was obtained from MIRA and was filtered for enrichment in COVID-19-positive ImmuneCODE repertoires, whereby public or cross-reactive TCRs were removed. Using the MIRA antigens, annotated TCRs were further analysed by specific ORF or by position within an ORF. Breadth was defined as annotated unique rearrangements over total unique productive rearrangements; depth was the summed frequency of those rearrangements. TCR breadth was compared between groups using two-sided Wilcoxon rank-sum tests. Imported from immuneACCESS, the table was reduced by TCRdb to in-frame sequences with V and J called. These copies leave out some clones; in studies compared against another copy, an unresolved V gene accounts for under half, and the cause of the remainder is not known. V and J calls and clone size are those listed in that table; D and trimming were worked out from the DNA. A total of about 680,000 clones appear in this sample, roughly 90% of them only once. The ten largest make up around 1.4% of the sample.

Study-level results and caveats: Ad26.COV2.S recipients had higher spike-specific TCR breadth than placebo recipients (P = 0.0014). The authors noted that the TCR breadth and depth analyses may have underestimated total T cell responses. After vaccination, spike-specific CD8+ and CD4+ T cell responses were reported to show substantial breadth. Vaccine and placebo recipients had comparable non-spike TCR breadth, which fits with the vaccine containing only spike. Comparing responses between vaccine doses or regimens was not something the study was powered to do.

The V and J genes are TRBV6-5 and TRBJ2-7; TRBD1 lines up with 7 middle nucleotides. The source is a person aged 18-60 years who received the Ad26.COV2.S COVID-19 vaccine or a placebo. Sequences were derived from peripheral blood, sampled in a trial of Ad26.COV2.S vaccine versus placebo. CDR3 loop: CASSQWTGEQYF. DNA sequence: TGTGCCAGCAGCCAATGGACAGGCGAGCAGTACTTC.